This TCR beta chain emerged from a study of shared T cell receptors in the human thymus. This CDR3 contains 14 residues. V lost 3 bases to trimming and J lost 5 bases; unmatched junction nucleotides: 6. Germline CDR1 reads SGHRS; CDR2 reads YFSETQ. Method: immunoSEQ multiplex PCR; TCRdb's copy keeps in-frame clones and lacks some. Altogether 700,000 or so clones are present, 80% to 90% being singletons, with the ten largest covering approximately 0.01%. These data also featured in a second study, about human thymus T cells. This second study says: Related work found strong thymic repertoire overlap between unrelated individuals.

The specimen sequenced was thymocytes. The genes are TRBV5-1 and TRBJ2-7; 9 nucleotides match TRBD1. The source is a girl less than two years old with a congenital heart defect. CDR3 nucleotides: TGCGCCAGCAGCTGGGACAGGGTAGACCACGAGCAGTACTTC. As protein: CASSWDRVDHEQYF. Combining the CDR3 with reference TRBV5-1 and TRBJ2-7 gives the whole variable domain KAGVTQTPRYLIKTRGQQVTLSCSPISGHRSVSWYQQTPGQGLQFLFEYFSETQRNKGNFPGRFSGRQFSNSRSEMNVSTLELGDSALYLCASSWDRVDHEQYFGPGTRLTVT.